What follows are 26 T cell receptor beta chains derived from one specimen sequenced in a study of spatial heterogeneity in lung cancer. TCRdb fed the 5' RACE reads into MiXCR, producing one record per CDR3 protein. This table holds approximately 2,500 distinct CDR3 sequences, 4.4% found once. Specified time point: sample taken at primary tumor resection. Unsorted whole RNA samples from tumor, nontumor lung or frozen PBMC were sequenced. The sequences come from normal lung tissue next to the tumor, collected at surgery. All receptors come from a female donor with early-stage non-small cell lung cancer.

This clonotype was counted ten times or more. This rearrangement joins TRBV6-1 to TRBJ2-1, with TRBD2 as a possible D gene (5 bases). The CDR3 sequence is 14 residues long. V gave up 9 bases and J gave up 1 base, with 13 bases separating them. The germline CDR1 and CDR2 sequences are MNHNS and SASEGT. The CDR3 loop reads CASWESGSYNEQFF. The CDR3 DNA is TGTGCCAGTTGGGAGTCGGGATCCTACAATGAGCAGTTCTTC.

The sample holds many counts of this clonotype. This chain links TRBV30 with TRBJ2-1; 12 bases agree with TRBD2. Germline CDR1 reads GTSNPN; CDR2 reads SVGIG (reference sequence). CDR3 size: 17 residues. The trim removed 4 bases at V and 10 bases at J, leaving 17 bases unmatched. In nucleotides, the CDR3 is TGTGCCTGGACACCCTTGGCTAGCGGGGGGGTTGTAGACGAGCAGTTCTTC. This translates into CAWTPLASGGVVDEQFF.

This clonotype came up many times. The chain links TRBV27 to TRBJ2-7; D may be TRBD1 (5 bases). Germline assignment: CDR1 MNHEY and CDR2 SMNVEV (reference sequence). This CDR3 has 13 amino acids. V gave up 4 bases and J gave up 4 bases, with 11 bases separating them. CDR3 in DNA: TGTGCCAGCAGTTCCTTCCAGGGTTACGAGCAGTACGTC. Encoded protein: CASSSFQGYEQYV.

V is TRBV28 and J is TRBJ2-5; 10 nucleotides line up with TRBD2. Germline-derived CDR1 and CDR2 are MDHEN and SYDVKM. Trimming took 6 bases from V and 6 from J; bases not matched to a gene: 13. This CDR3 has 16 amino acids. CDR3 protein: CASSQKGLAGVKTQYF. The CDR3 DNA reads as TGTGCCAGCAGCCAAAAGGGGCTAGCGGGAGTAAAGACCCAGTACTTC.

About this clonotype itself: Germline is not matched at one junction end, which may reflect a read error. The gene calls are TRBV10-2 and TRBJ1-5; a possible D gene is TRBD1 (5 bases). Germline V lookup: CDR1 WSHSY, CDR2 SAAADI. The length of the CDR3 is 16 residues. Here the CDR3 DNA reads TGCGCCAGCGGTGAGTCCCCAGGGAACAACAATCAGCCCCAGCATTTT. Its translation is CASGESPGNNNQPQHF.

This clonotype qualifies as medium-sized (0.01 to 0.1%). The chain uses TRBV20-1 and TRBJ1-5; D gene unclear. The germline CDR1 and CDR2 sequences are DFQATT and SNEGSKA (reference sequence). Trimming pared 2 bases from V and 2 bases from J, leaving 7 bases between. The CDR3 is 13 amino acids. CDR3 loop: CSARRLGNQPQHF. The CDR3, as DNA: TGCAGTGCTAGACGTCTCGGCAATCAGCCCCAGCATTTT.

In its sample, this clonotype was seen many times. CDR3 in amino acids: CASRSTGGSYEQYF. The CDR3 DNA reads TGTGCCAGCAGGTCGACAGGGGGCTCCTACGAGCAGTACTTC. The chain couples TRBV6-5 to TRBJ2-7; 9 nucleotides line up with TRBD1. The V gene end was trimmed by 6 bases and the J gene end by 0 bases; junction bases not matched to a gene: 3. This CDR3 spans 14 amino acids. CDR1 and CDR2 (germline): MNHEY, SVGAGI.

This clonotype is labeled as medium-sized. The chain links TRBV7-3 to TRBJ1-2; D remains unclear. The CDR3 consists of 14 residues. CDR1 and CDR2 from the germline V gene are SGHTA and FQGTGA. The V end lost 2 bases, the J end lost 4 bases, and 11 bases lay between the germline ends. CDR3 DNA: TGTGCCAGCAGCTTAGGCAGGCCTTTCTATGGCTACACCTTC. Translated: CASSLGRPFYGYTF. Drawing the rest from reference TRBV7-3 and TRBJ1-2, the complete variable domain is GAGVSQTPSNKVTEKGKYVELRCDPISGHTALYWYRQSLGQGPEFLIYFQGTGAADDSGLPNDRFFAVRPEGSVSTLKIQRTERGDSAVYLCASSLGRPFYGYTFGSGTRLTVV.

Within the sample, this clonotype is medium-sized (0.01 to 0.1%). The V and J genes are TRBV19 and TRBJ2-2, with a weak D call TRBD2 (5 bases). Deletions cut 5 bases from V and 6 bases from J, with 13 bases between. Germline CDR1 LNHDA, CDR2 SQIVND (reference sequence). There are 14 residues in the CDR3. The CDR3 region is CASSGNLRAGELFF. CDR3 nucleotide sequence: TGTGCCAGTAGTGGTAACTTGAGGGCCGGGGAGCTGTTTTTT.

As concerns this clonotype: Just one base apart from a much larger clone, this may be a read error. This sequence joins TRBV5-1 and TRBJ2-5; possible D gene TRBD2, 5 bases. The CDR3 runs 14 residues. CDR1 and CDR2 from the germline V gene are SGHRS and YFSETQ. The CDR3, as DNA: TGCGCCAGCAGCTTGGGCGGGTCCCAAGAGGCCCAGTACTTC. Translating it yields CASSLGGSQEAQYF.

This clonotype was recorded many times. The chain recombines TRBV20-1 with TRBJ2-4; D is ambiguous. Trimming shortened V by 2 bases and J by 8 bases, and 13 bases separated the two germline ends. This CDR3 region has 13 residues. Germline V gene sequence: CDR1 DFQATT, CDR2 SNEGSKA (reference sequence). Written as DNA, the CDR3 is TGCAGTGCTAGATCCAGTCCTGGGGACATTCAGTACTTC. The encoded protein is CSARSSPGDIQYF.

For the CDR3, the DNA is TGTGCCAGCAGCAACCATAACAATCAGCCCCAGCATTTT. Protein: CASSNHNNQPQHF. This chain links TRBV7-9 with TRBJ1-5; D not resolved. Trimming stripped 5 bases from V and 3 bases from J, with 8 bases between. In germline, CDR1 is SEHNR, CDR2 FQNEAQ (reference sequence). This CDR3 is built from 13 residues. Combining the CDR3 with reference TRBV7-9 and TRBJ1-5 gives the whole variable domain DTGVSQNPRHKITKRGQNVTFRCDPISEHNRLYWYRQTLGQGPEFLTYFQNEAQLEKSRLLSDRFSAERPKGSFSTLEIQRTEQGDSAMYLCASSNHNNQPQHFGDGTRLSIL.

By share of the sample, this clonotype is medium-sized. The V and J genes are TRBV20-1 and TRBJ2-1, with D tentatively TRBD1 or TRBD2 (6 bases each). The V gene lost 0 bases and the J gene lost 11 bases, with 23 bases spanning the gap. The CDR3 covers 16 residues. Germline loops: CDR1 DFQATT, CDR2 SNEGSKA (reference sequence). The CDR3 DNA is TGCAGTGCTAGAGATGTAGGGGGAGAGAAGGGGAGGAAGCAGTTCTTC. This translates into CSARDVGGEKGRKQFF.

The chain has TRBV28 and TRBJ2-6; D gene uncertain. V lost 5 bases and J lost 0, with 17 bases in between. Per germline, CDR1 MDHEN and CDR2 SYDVKM. The CDR3 covers 18 residues. The CDR3 sequence: CASSTRTSATSGANVLTF. The CDR3 DNA sequence: TGTGCCAGCAGTACCCGGACGAGTGCGACCTCTGGGGCCAACGTCCTGACTTTC. The full variable domain, rest sourced from reference TRBV28 and TRBJ2-6, is DVKVTQSSRYLVKRTGEKVFLECVQDMDHENMFWYRQDPGLGLRLIYFSYDVKMKEKGDIPEGYSVSREKKERFSLILESASTNQTSMYLCASSTRTSATSGANVLTFGAGSRLTVL.

Sample share makes this clonotype medium-sized. The chain couples TRBV12-3 or TRBV12-4 to TRBJ2-2, with a weak D call TRBD1 (5 bases). The CDR3 runs to 13 residues. Trimming left V 10 bases short and J 4 bases short, with 13 bases between. Here the CDR3 reads CATQGTSTGELFF. The CDR3 DNA reads TGTGCCACCCAGGGCACATCCACCGGGGAGCTGTTTTTT.

The gene calls are TRBV28 and TRBJ1-5, with D unresolved. Per the germline V gene, CDR1 is MDHEN and CDR2 is SYDVKM. V was clipped by 5 bases and J by 1 base, with 3 bases between them. The length of the CDR3 is 12 residues. DNA of the CDR3: TGTGCCAGCAGTGTGAGCAATCAGCCCCAGCATTTT. Its protein is CASSVSNQPQHF.

At least ten counts were recorded for this clonotype. This chain joins TRBV24-1 and TRBJ1-2; 9 nucleotides align to TRBD1. The V gene's germline CDR1 is KGHDR and CDR2 SFDVKD. The CDR3 runs to 12 residues. Germline trimming cut 6 bases from V and 8 bases from J; bases unmatched to any gene: 3. CDR3 DNA sequence: TGTGCCACCAGTACAGGGGGCAGCGGCTACACCTTC. It yields the protein CATSTGGSGYTF.

By share, this clonotype ranks as medium-sized. J is TRBJ2-1 and V is TRBV7-9; the D gene is possibly TRBD2 (6 bases). Trimming left V 1 base short and J 8 bases short, with 6 bases between. Germline V gene sequence: CDR1 SEHNR, CDR2 FQNEAQ (reference sequence). The CDR3 loop spans 12 amino acids. The CDR3 DNA reads TGTGCCAGCAGCTTAGAGCGGGATGAGCAGTTCTTC. Encoded protein: CASSLERDEQFF.

By sample share, this clonotype is medium-sized. The rearrangement uses TRBV20-1 and TRBJ2-1; D is perhaps TRBD2 (6 bases). Trimming took 1 base from V and 5 from J, leaving 18 bases between them. The germline CDR1 and CDR2 sequences are DFQATT and SNEGSKA (reference sequence). CDR3 length: 16 residues. The CDR3 protein is CSARASSAGRNNEQFF. CDR3 nucleotide sequence: TGCAGTGCTAGAGCCTCCTCGGCGGGGCGCAACAATGAGCAGTTCTTC.

In this sample, this clonotype is medium-sized. The rearrangement joins TRBV5-6 to TRBJ2-3, with D hard to call. CDR3 length: 15 residues. The germline gives CDR1 SGHDT, CDR2 YYEEEE. The V and J ends lost 4 bases and 2 bases respectively, with 14 bases between them. The chain's CDR3 is CASSRYQQHTDTQYF. CDR3 DNA: TGTGCCAGCAGCCGCTACCAACAGCACACAGATACGCAGTATTTT.

Many counts were recorded for this clonotype. This chain connects TRBV4-1 to TRBJ2-3, with TRBD2 identical over 7 bases. CDR1 and CDR2 from the germline V gene are MGHRA and YSYEKL. V lost 0 bases, J lost 3 bases, and 6 bases stayed unmatched. The CDR3 sequence is 16 residues long. The CDR3, as DNA: TGCGCCAGCAGCCAAGATGCGGGGGACGGGACAGATACGCAGTATTTT. It translates to CASSQDAGDGTDTQYF.

Relative to its sample, this clonotype is medium-sized (0.01 to 0.1%). The rearrangement uses TRBV2 and TRBJ1-5; no clear D gene. This CDR3 spans 9 amino acids. CDR1 SNHLY and CDR2 FYNNEI come from the germline V gene. Trimming removed 6 bases at V and 10 bases at J, with 4 bases between. This CDR3 is CASSPPQHF. The DNA for the CDR3 is TGTGCCAGCAGCCCTCCCCAGCATTTT.

This clonotype is judged large. This chain links TRBV14 with TRBJ1-2, with 9 bases aligning to TRBD1. This CDR3 is 17 amino acids long. V dropped 1 base and J dropped 3; count of bases not matched to a gene: 9. Germline CDR1 SGHDN, CDR2 FVKESK. CDR3 protein: CASSQAGTGPRDYGYTF. As DNA, the CDR3 is TGTGCCAGCAGCCAAGCCGGGACAGGGCCCCGGGACTATGGCTACACCTTC.

This clonotype was picked up many times. The chain carries TRBV6-6 and TRBJ1-5; TRBD1 agrees at 10 bases. V shed 6 bases and J 5 bases; nucleotides not matched to a gene: 7. Germline CDR1 and CDR2: MNHNY and SVGAGI (reference sequence). The CDR3 contains 15 residues. CDR3 sequence (DNA): TGTGCCAGCAGGCTCCGGGACAGGGGCGATCAGCCCCAGCATTTT. It encodes CASRLRDRGDQPQHF.

This clonotype was picked up many times. The rearrangement uses TRBV5-1 and TRBJ1-1; D is undetermined. The length of the CDR3 is 14 residues. Germline V gene sequence: CDR1 SGHRS, CDR2 YFSETQ. V dropped 0 bases and J dropped 6 bases, with 12 bases sitting between them. The CDR3 sequence: CASSLDFRGAEAFF. The DNA for the CDR3 is TGCGCCAGCAGCTTGGATTTTCGCGGGGCTGAAGCTTTCTTT.

In this sample, this clonotype is medium-sized. This chain links TRBV9 with TRBJ2-3, with 7 bases fitting TRBD1. This CDR3 has 17 residues. Germline V gene sequence: CDR1 SGDLS, CDR2 YYNGEE. V lost 0 bases, J lost 0 bases, and 7 bases stayed unmatched. This CDR3 reads CASSVDPSRGSTDTQYF. In nucleotides, the CDR3 is TGTGCCAGCAGCGTAGACCCCTCCAGGGGGAGCACAGATACGCAGTATTTT.